Below are 20 T cell receptor beta chains sequenced from a single sample in a study of technical replicates of blood from a handful of donors. Profiled with immunoSEQ multiplex PCR; TCRdb holds only in-frame clones, not every one. This table has fewer than 85,000 clones, roughly 94% appearing once. The sample taken for sequencing was T cells isolated from PBMCs. All receptors derive from a human donor in good health.

V gene TRBV10-1 combines with J gene TRBJ2-1, with 9 bases lining up with TRBD2. V was clipped by 3 bases and J by 8 bases; unmatched bases: 8. CDR3 length: 15 amino acids. From germline, CDR1 is WNHNN and CDR2 SYGVQD (reference sequence). In DNA form, the CDR3 reads TGCGCCAGCAGTGATGGGGCGGGAGGGAGCTATGAGCAGTTCTTC. Translating it yields CASSDGAGGSYEQFF.

V is TRBV5-6 and J is TRBJ1-1, with 9 bases aligning to TRBD1. Trimming at V came to 4 bases and at J to 6 bases, leaving 10 bases not matched to a gene. This CDR3 has 15 residues. Germline loops: CDR1 SGHDT, CDR2 YYEEEE. CDR3: CASSLTNRGRAEAFF. CDR3 DNA: TGTGCCAGCAGCCTCACTAACAGGGGGCGAGCTGAAGCTTTCTTT.

This chain links TRBV7-9 with TRBJ2-5; 7 bases agree with TRBD2. CDR1 and CDR2 (germline): SEHNR, FQNEAQ (reference sequence). The V and J ends lost 8 bases and 1 base, in that order; junction bases with no gene match: 4. The CDR3 is 13 residues long. The CDR3 DNA reads TGTGCCAGCGCCCCGGGGGGCCAAGAGACCCAGTACTTC. It is translated as CASAPGGQETQYF. Filled out from reference TRBV7-9 and TRBJ2-5, the complete variable domain reads DTGVSQNPRHKITKRGQNVTFRCDPISEHNRLYWYRQTLGQGPEFLTYFQNEAQLEKSRLLSDRFSAERPKGSFSTLEIQRTEQGDSAMYLCASAPGGQETQYFGPGTRLLVL.

This sequence joins TRBV2 and TRBJ1-6; 9 bases fit TRBD1. V lost 6 bases to trimming and J lost 4 bases; unmatched junction nucleotides: 13. The germline CDR1 and CDR2 sequences are SNHLY and FYNNEI. This CDR3 has 18 amino acids. The CDR3 DNA sequence: TGTGCCAGCAGGAGGGACAGGGATGTTGGGATTTATAATTCACCCCTCCACTTT. Its protein is CASRRDRDVGIYNSPLHF.

This clone occurred once. This chain links TRBV30 with TRBJ1-2, with D maybe TRBD1 (5 bases). V was cut by 0 bases and J by 5 bases, with 22 bases left in between. The germline V gene has CDR1 GTSNPN and CDR2 SVGIG (reference sequence). This CDR3 region has 17 residues. CDR3 sequence: CAWSVPTGFRPMYGYTF. The CDR3 DNA sequence: TGTGCCTGGAGTGTACCCACAGGATTCCGCCCGATGTATGGCTACACCTTC.

This chain joins TRBV7-9 and TRBJ1-1, with D perhaps TRBD1 (6 bases). The CDR3 sequence is 15 residues long. Per germline, CDR1 SEHNR and CDR2 FQNEAQ (reference sequence). Trimming shortened V by 6 bases and J by 11 bases, and 25 bases separated the two germline ends. The chain's CDR3 is CASRWKGQAEKEAFF. Here the CDR3 DNA reads TGTGCCAGCAGGTGGAAGGGACAAGCCGAAAAGGAGGCTTTCTTT. The variable domain in full, with the rest retrieved from reference TRBV7-9 and TRBJ1-1, is DTGVSQNPRHKITKRGQNVTFRCDPISEHNRLYWYRQTLGQGPEFLTYFQNEAQLEKSRLLSDRFSAERPKGSFSTLEIQRTEQGDSAMYLCASRWKGQAEKEAFFGQGTRLTVV.

The rearrangement links TRBV6-5 to TRBJ2-7; 7 positions agree with TRBD1. CDR3 length: 13 amino acids. The germline V gene encodes CDR1 MNHEY and CDR2 SVGAGI. V lost 6 bases to trimming and J lost 3 bases; unmatched junction nucleotides: 5. The chain's CDR3 is CASSQGQHYEQYF. The DNA for the CDR3 is TGTGCCAGCAGCCAGGGACAGCACTACGAGCAGTACTTC.

The V gene is TRBV19, the J gene TRBJ1-6, with no clear D. Germline V gives CDR1 LNHDA, CDR2 SQIVND (reference sequence). V was pared by 3 bases and J by 0 bases, with 12 bases between. The CDR3 runs 17 residues. CDR3 DNA: TGTGCCAGTAGTATGAAGACGGGAAGCTCCTATAATTCACCCCTCCACTTT. This codes for CASSMKTGSSYNSPLHF.

The rearrangement uses TRBV5-1 and TRBJ2-3; TRBD2 matches 13 bases. J gave up 0 bases and V 4 bases, and 11 bases lay outside the gene matches. The CDR3 is 19 amino acids. CDR1 is SGHRS and CDR2 is YFSETQ in the germline V gene. The chain's CDR3 is CASSLNGLAGVTSTDTQYF. CDR3 DNA: TGCGCCAGCAGCCTAAACGGACTAGCGGGAGTTACTAGCACAGATACGCAGTATTTT.

The chain has TRBV27 and TRBJ2-1; TRBD2 agrees at 7 bases. There are 15 residues in the CDR3. Per germline, CDR1 MNHEY and CDR2 SMNVEV (reference sequence). After removal of 3 bases from V and 3 bases from J, the junction contained 5 bases not matched to a gene. The CDR3 region is CASSLTAGVYNEQFF. The CDR3 DNA sequence: TGTGCCAGCAGTTTGACCGCGGGGGTCTACAATGAGCAGTTCTTC.

The chain combines TRBV30 with TRBJ2-5; 7 bases line up with TRBD2. Germline V CDR1 and CDR2: GTSNPN, SVGIG (reference sequence). This CDR3 region has 13 residues. V was clipped by 2 bases and J by 4 bases; unmatched bases: 4. The CDR3 is CAWSPQRGETQYF. CDR3 DNA: TGTGCCTGGAGTCCGCAGCGGGGAGAGACCCAGTACTTC. The full variable domain, completed using reference TRBV30 and TRBJ2-5, is SQTIHQWPATLVQPVGSPLSLECTVEGTSNPNLYWYRQAAGRGLQLLFYSVGIGQISSEVPQNLSASRPQDRQFILSSKKLLLSDSGFYLCAWSPQRGETQYFGPGTRLLVL.

The rearrangement joins TRBV5-1 to TRBJ2-5; 14 nucleotides align to TRBD2. The CDR3 is 17 residues long. Germline trimming cut 0 bases from V and 3 bases from J; bases unmatched to any gene: 4. CDR1 and CDR2 (germline): SGHRS, YFSETQ. The CDR3 sequence: CASSLGPGLAGEETQYF. The CDR3 DNA reads as TGCGCCAGCAGCTTGGGACCGGGACTAGCGGGAGAAGAGACCCAGTACTTC.

This sequence joins TRBV27 and TRBJ2-7; D is possibly TRBD2 (6 bases). The germline V and J ends were trimmed by 2 bases and 3 bases, with 11 bases remaining between them. The CDR3 extends over 14 amino acids. Germline lookup yields CDR1 MNHEY and CDR2 SMNVEV (reference sequence). The CDR3 DNA reads as TGTGCCAGCAGTTTAGGCCAGGGAGGCTACGAGCAGTACTTC. This gives the protein CASSLGQGGYEQYF.

CDR3 sequence reads: CASLQGHEQFF. CDR3 coding DNA: TGTGCCAGCCTACAGGGACATGAGCAGTTCTTC. J is TRBJ2-1 and V is TRBV2; D may be TRBD1 (6 bases). Trimming stripped 8 bases from V and 8 bases from J, with 10 bases between. CDR3 length: 11 amino acids. Germline-derived CDR1 and CDR2 are SNHLY and FYNNEI.

This clone was recorded only once. The chain has TRBV29-1 and TRBJ2-7; TRBD1 matches at 8 bases. J lost 1 base, V lost 6 bases, and 8 bases had no gene match. There are 14 residues in the CDR3. Germline assignment: CDR1 SQVTM and CDR2 ANQGSEA. Here the CDR3 reads CSVRRQGRSYEQYF. The CDR3 DNA reads TGCAGCGTGCGACGACAGGGGCGATCCTACGAGCAGTACTTC.

The chain's CDR3 is CSAVGANTGELFF. CDR3 in DNA: TGCAGCGCAGTTGGTGCGAACACCGGGGAGCTGTTTTTT. This rearrangement joins TRBV29-1 to TRBJ2-2; D gene ambiguous. The CDR3 totals 13 residues. CDR1 is SQVTM and CDR2 is ANQGSEA in the germline V gene. V lost 7 bases and J 0 bases, leaving 9 bases between the germline ends.

This clone was recorded once. V and J are TRBV4-1 and TRBJ2-3, with 9 positions matching TRBD2. Per germline, CDR1 MGHRA and CDR2 YSYEKL. The ends lost 0 bases at V and 2 bases at J; junction bases unmatched: 9. The CDR3 sequence is 18 residues long. CDR3 bases: TGCGCCAGCAGCCAAGATCAAGGGAGCGGGGGGTTCACAGATACGCAGTATTTT. This codes for CASSQDQGSGGFTDTQYF.

V is TRBV10-3 and J is TRBJ2-1, with 7 bases aligning to TRBD2. The germline gives CDR1 ENHRY, CDR2 SYGVKD. The junction had 7 bases not matched to a gene; V was cut back by 6 bases and J by 5 bases. The CDR3 is 14 residues long. The DNA for the CDR3 is TGTGCCATCAGGGCGAAAGCGGGGCACAATGAGCAGTTCTTC. Translating gives CAIRAKAGHNEQFF.

The V and J genes are TRBV11-2 and TRBJ2-1; 8 bases align to TRBD2. Per the germline V gene, CDR1 is SGHAT and CDR2 is FQNNGV. The CDR3 runs to 15 residues. Trimming removed 5 bases from V and 5 bases from J; junction bases left unmatched: 8. The CDR3: CASSTRIAGHNEQFF. The CDR3, as DNA: TGTGCCAGCAGCACCCGTATAGCGGGGCACAATGAGCAGTTCTTC.

V is TRBV13 and J is TRBJ2-2, with 8 positions matching TRBD1. CDR1 PRHDT and CDR2 FYEKMQ come from the germline V gene (reference sequence). The junction had 11 bases not matched to a gene; V was cut back by 5 bases and J by 6 bases. The CDR3 sequence is 16 residues long. The CDR3 DNA sequence: TGTGCCAGCAGCGGACAGGGTCCCGGGCATCCCGGGGAGCTGTTTTTT. Translation gives CASSGQGPGHPGELFF.